This TCR beta chain was identified during a study of T cell repertoires in cytomegalovirus infection (dated by TCRdb to the late 2010s). Describing the broader study: Donor HLA type was relevant to the analysis, as public TCR beta signatures indicated carriage of CMV infection together with the matching HLA type.

These reads were obtained on an Illumina HiSeq 1500. TCRdb reran the public reads through fastp at Q25 and MiXCR, keeping productive beta chains. Under each unique CDR3 protein, matching rows form one entry showing the most common genes and DNA. The sample profile shows hundreds of thousands of distinct CDR3 sequences; 20% to 25% of them were found once. The leading ten clones occupy 8% of the sample. Study-wide findings and limitations: The ex vivo response was dominated by HLA-C-restricted CMV-specific TCR beta clonotypes, which also provided the single most frequent clonotype in two of eight donors. In both this cohort and an independent roughly 330-donor cohort, the cumulative frequency of public TCR beta family members distinguished carriers of CMV infection plus the relevant HLA type.

At the junction V is shortened by 4 bases and J by 0 bases, with 18 bases in between. CDR1 and CDR2 are read off the germline V gene as SGHVS and FQNEAQ. The CDR3 starts with the cysteine, ends with the phenylalanine, and has 17 residues. Here the CDR3 DNA is all that survives: 51 bases in frame from base 1. Ten or more counts support this clonotype. The antigen it binds to is not known. No base-level quality is on record; no much larger clone is a single base apart. The chain was built from TRBV7-8 and TRBJ1-1; no D gene can be assigned with confidence. This TCR was recovered from a human donor in good health (CMV status not recorded). Some clones in this sample may be carry-over from other donors' samples. The sequencing sample was made of CD8+ T cells from PBMCs. In nucleotides, the sequence is TGTGCCAGCAGCTCTCGAAGCCGGACCCTTATGAACACTGAAGCTTTCTTT. This yields the protein CASSSRSRTLMNTEAFF.